The 32 T cell receptor beta chains below all came from one sample that was sequenced in a study of identical twins. TCRdb fed the 5' RACE reads into MiXCR, producing one record per CDR3 protein. The table lists about 390,000 distinct CDR3 sequences, 7% to 9.5% of them singletons, with about 9.1% in the top ten. Specimen: naive T cells sorted from blood. Receptor source: a woman between 45 and 60 years old in good health.

At least ten counts were recorded for this clonotype. The V call is TRBV3-1, the J call TRBJ2-1; 7 bases agree with TRBD2. The germline V gene has CDR1 LGHDT and CDR2 YNNKEL (reference sequence). J gave up 7 bases and V 0 bases, and 9 bases lay outside the gene matches. The CDR3 sequence is 16 residues long. This CDR3 is CASSQDWGGRRNEQFF. The DNA for the CDR3 is TGTGCCAGCAGCCAAGATTGGGGCGGGAGAAGGAATGAGCAGTTCTTC.

There are a few counts of this clonotype. This sequence joins TRBV7-8 and TRBJ2-3; 9 bases agree with TRBD2. In germline, CDR1 is SGHVS, CDR2 FQNEAQ. CDR3 length: 16 residues. The J segment lost 2 bases and the V segment lost 4 bases, leaving 7 bases of the junction unmatched. The CDR3 DNA reads TGTGCCAGCAGCTCCCTACTAGCGGGCAACACAGATACGCAGTATTTT. Translation gives CASSSLLAGNTDTQYF.

The V call is TRBV3-1, the J call TRBJ2-2, with D maybe TRBD2 (5 bases). Trimming cost V 8 bases and J 2 bases, with 9 bases left between them. This CDR3 spans 13 amino acids. CDR1 is LGHDT, CDR2 YNNKEL, per germline (reference sequence). The CDR3 sequence: CASGRGNTGELFF. DNA of the CDR3: TGTGCCAGCGGACGGGGTAACACCGGGGAGCTGTTTTTT.

This CDR3 is CSVAAGAGTEAFF. In DNA form, the CDR3 reads TGCAGCGTTGCGGCGGGGGCGGGCACTGAAGCTTTCTTT. The rearrangement joins TRBV29-1 to TRBJ1-1; possible D gene TRBD1, 6 bases. Per the germline V gene, CDR1 is SQVTM and CDR2 is ANQGSEA. Trimming took 4 bases from V and 4 from J, leaving 13 bases between them. This CDR3 region has 13 residues.

This chain connects TRBV29-1 to TRBJ2-1; no clear D. Germline V gene data show CDR1 as SQVTM and CDR2 as ANQGSEA. Trimming took off 0 bases at V and 9 bases at J, with 12 bases between the two ends. This CDR3 contains 13 residues. The CDR3 region has the DNA TGCAGCGTTGAAGAAGACCTAGTGAGTGAGCAGTTCTTC. Residues: CSVEEDLVSEQFF.

This chain connects TRBV12-3 or TRBV12-4 to TRBJ1-5; D call uncertain. The CDR3 loop spans 12 amino acids. Between the trimmed V and J ends, which lost 9 bases and 0 bases, there was a span of 6 bases. The CDR3 is CARARSNQPQHF. As DNA, the CDR3 is TGTGCCAGAGCGCGTAGCAATCAGCCCCAGCATTTT.

J is TRBJ2-1 and V is TRBV7-2, with 9 bases identical to TRBD2. Trimming at V came to 1 base and at J to 8 bases, leaving 6 bases not matched to a gene. In germline, CDR1 is SGHTA, CDR2 FQGNSA. This CDR3 has 15 residues. The CDR3 reads CASSLGGGRDDEQFF. Written as DNA, the CDR3 is TGTGCCAGCAGCTTAGGGGGCGGGAGGGATGATGAGCAGTTCTTC.

This clonotype was counted only a few times. V and J are TRBV20-1 and TRBJ1-6, with 8 positions matching TRBD1. Germline-derived CDR1 and CDR2 are DFQATT and SNEGSKA (reference sequence). Trimming cost V 2 bases and J 9 bases; bases outside gene matches: 9. There are 15 residues in the CDR3. The CDR3 sequence: CSARPPQGAGSPLHF. CDR3 coding DNA: TGCAGTGCTAGACCCCCCCAGGGGGCAGGTTCACCCCTCCACTTT.

This chain joins TRBV10-3 and TRBJ2-3, with 8 bases fitting TRBD2. The CDR3 is 14 amino acids. Unmatched junction bases numbered 7, after V lost 8 bases and J lost 3 bases. CDR1 is ENHRY and CDR2 is SYGVKD in the germline V gene. CDR3 in DNA: TGTGCCATCGCAGCCGGGACTAGAACAGATACGCAGTATTTT. Protein product: CAIAAGTRTDTQYF.

The genes are TRBV5-1 and TRBJ2-5, with D possibly TRBD1 on 6 matching bases. The ends were cut back, 3 bases at V and 7 bases at J, with 16 bases in the middle. The length of the CDR3 is 14 residues. Germline lookup yields CDR1 SGHRS and CDR2 YFSETQ. The CDR3 DNA is TGCGCCAGCAGCTCCGGGGACATTTTTGGGACCCAGTACTTC. Its protein is CASSSGDIFGTQYF.

This clonotype was counted a few times. The V and J genes are TRBV5-1 and TRBJ1-2; D might be TRBD1 (6 bases). This CDR3 has 14 amino acids. Germline CDR1 reads SGHRS; CDR2 reads YFSETQ. V was clipped by 3 bases and J by 4 bases, with 13 bases between them. CDR3 sequence (DNA): TGCGCCAGCAGCTCCTGGACAGATCGCTATGGCTACACCTTC. As protein: CASSSWTDRYGYTF.

There are a few counts of this clonotype. The chain carries TRBV3-1 and TRBJ2-1; 15 bases match TRBD2. Germline V gives CDR1 LGHDT, CDR2 YNNKEL (reference sequence). The CDR3 totals 18 residues. Trimming removed 4 bases from V and 1 base from J; junction bases left unmatched: 5. The DNA of the CDR3 is TGTGCCAGCAGCCTAGGGACTAGCGGGAGGAGGTCCTACAATGAGCAGTTCTTC. Translated, it gives CASSLGTSGRRSYNEQFF.

This clonotype was counted many times. The chain is built from TRBV29-1 and TRBJ1-4, with D possibly being TRBD1 (5 bases). Per germline, CDR1 SQVTM and CDR2 ANQGSEA. CDR3 length: 13 amino acids. The CDR3 bases are TGCAGTGCTAGAGATCGGGGGAATGAAAAACTGTTTTTT. This translates into CSARDRGNEKLFF.

This clonotype appeared many times. The rearrangement links TRBV29-1 to TRBJ2-4; D unclear. Trimming cost V 0 bases and J 1 base, with 4 bases left between them. The CDR3 consists of 13 residues. Looked up from germline, CDR1 is SQVTM and CDR2 is ANQGSEA. The CDR3 spells CSVEDGAKNIQYF. Here the CDR3 DNA reads TGCAGCGTTGAAGATGGCGCCAAAAACATTCAGTACTTC.

This clonotype was counted between two and nine times. V and J are TRBV4-1 and TRBJ2-3; the match to TRBD2 covers 11 bases. V shed 5 bases, J shed 2 bases, and the junction held 6 bases outside the gene matches. This CDR3 spans 16 amino acids. Germline-derived CDR1 and CDR2 are MGHRA and YSYEKL. Here the CDR3 reads CASSGGLAEPTDTQYF. CDR3 sequence (DNA): TGCGCCAGCAGCGGGGGACTAGCGGAGCCCACAGATACGCAGTATTTT.

This clonotype was counted at least ten times. This rearrangement joins TRBV12-3 or TRBV12-4 to TRBJ1-6; unclear D gene. There are 12 residues in the CDR3. V dropped 1 base and J dropped 9 bases, with 4 bases sitting between them. In DNA, the CDR3 is TGTGCCAGCAGTTTAGAAGGTTCACCCCTCCACTTT. Its translation: CASSLEGSPLHF.

A few counts support this clonotype. This chain uses TRBV27 with TRBJ2-7; 7 bases line up with TRBD1. The germline gives CDR1 MNHEY, CDR2 SMNVEV (reference sequence). This CDR3 has 13 residues. V shed 4 bases and J 6 bases; nucleotides not matched to a gene: 6. The CDR3 DNA is TGTGCCAGCAGTTCCGAAACAGGGGTCGAGCAGTACTTC. This codes for CASSSETGVEQYF.

The table lists this clonotype with many counts. The chain employs TRBV3-1 and TRBJ1-2, with D tentatively TRBD1 (6 bases). In germline, CDR1 is LGHDT, CDR2 YNNKEL (reference sequence). V lost 1 base and J 4 bases, leaving 10 bases between the germline ends. The CDR3 is 14 residues long. This chain's CDR3 is CASSQGGTFYGYTF. DNA for the CDR3: TGTGCCAGCAGCCAAGGGGGGACATTCTATGGCTACACCTTC.

This clonotype was observed a handful of times. The chain carries TRBV7-9 and TRBJ2-7, with TRBD1 matching over 7 bases. Germline CDR1 is SEHNR and CDR2 is FQNEAQ (reference sequence). The CDR3 spans 14 residues. V gave up 5 bases and J gave up 5 bases; unmatched junction bases: 9. The CDR3 reads CASSRRGTGDEQYV. The CDR3 DNA sequence: TGTGCCAGCAGCCGCAGGGGTACAGGGGACGAGCAGTACGTC.

The rearrangement links TRBV5-1 to TRBJ2-2, with D tentatively TRBD1 (5 bases). Germline-derived CDR1 and CDR2 are SGHRS and YFSETQ. V dropped 0 bases and J dropped 5 bases, with 8 bases sitting between them. The CDR3 loop spans 14 amino acids. The CDR3 protein is CASSLDPGTGELFF. CDR3 in DNA: TGCGCCAGCAGCTTGGATCCAGGGACCGGGGAGCTGTTTTTT.

At least ten counts were recorded for this clonotype. The chain recombines TRBV7-9 with TRBJ2-5; perhaps TRBD1 as D (6 bases). Germline V gives CDR1 SEHNR, CDR2 FQNEAQ (reference sequence). The CDR3 has 14 residues. The V end was cut by 1 base, the J end by 2 bases, with 8 bases between. CDR3 region: CASSLDGTQETQYF. CDR3 in DNA: TGTGCCAGCAGCTTAGATGGGACACAAGAGACCCAGTACTTC.

This clonotype has a count of ten or more. The chain couples TRBV5-1 to TRBJ1-2, with 7 bases fitting TRBD1. V lost 3 bases to trimming and J lost 2 bases; unmatched junction nucleotides: 7. The germline V gene has CDR1 SGHRS and CDR2 YFSETQ. The CDR3 is 15 amino acids. The CDR3 region has the DNA TGCGCCAGCAGCTCCCGGGACAGCGGAAACTATGGCTACACCTTC. Amino acid sequence: CASSSRDSGNYGYTF. Full variable domain (rest looked up from reference TRBV5-1 and TRBJ1-2): KAGVTQTPRYLIKTRGQQVTLSCSPISGHRSVSWYQQTPGQGLQFLFEYFSETQRNKGNFPGRFSGRQFSNSRSEMNVSTLELGDSALYLCASSSRDSGNYGYTFGSGTRLTVV.

The chain uses TRBV5-6 and TRBJ2-7; D gene ambiguous. V was shortened by 1 base and J by 2 bases, with 13 bases between the two germline ends. CDR3 length: 15 residues. CDR1 is SGHDT, CDR2 YYEEEE, per germline. DNA of the CDR3: TGTGCCAGCAGCTTGCGGCCGCAAAGTCCCTACGAGCAGTACTTC. Amino acid sequence: CASSLRPQSPYEQYF.

This clonotype was seen many times. CDR3 amino acids: CASEASPNYGYTF. CDR3 coding DNA: TGTGCCTCCGAGGCCTCCCCAAACTATGGCTACACCTTC. V usage is TRBV5-6 and J usage is TRBJ1-2; unclear D gene. V was pared by 10 bases and J by 2 bases, with 15 bases between. The CDR3 sequence is 13 residues long. Germline CDR1 reads SGHDT; CDR2 reads YYEEEE.

V is TRBV2 and J is TRBJ1-3; D not certain. Trimming cost V 7 bases and J 0 bases, with 10 bases left between them. Germline V gives CDR1 SNHLY, CDR2 FYNNEI. This CDR3 has 14 residues. The CDR3 nucleotides read TGTGCCAGCACCGACCGGGCCTCTGGAAACACCATATATTTT. Encoded protein: CASTDRASGNTIYF.

The J gene is TRBJ2-1, the V gene TRBV12-3 or TRBV12-4; D ambiguous. V lost 6 bases and J lost 0, with 18 bases in between. The CDR3 consists of 17 residues. Here the CDR3 reads CASSLTEAYSSYNEQFF. The CDR3 nucleotides are TGTGCCAGCAGCCTAACGGAAGCTTATAGCTCCTACAATGAGCAGTTCTTC.

The chain combines TRBV12-3 or TRBV12-4 with TRBJ2-5, with D unclear. The CDR3 has 12 residues. Trimming removed 2 bases at V and 5 bases at J, with 6 bases between. CDR3 residues: CASSLSSETQYF. DNA for the CDR3: TGTGCCAGCAGTTTAAGTAGTGAGACCCAGTACTTC.

The chain couples TRBV7-2 to TRBJ2-1; TRBD2 is a possible D gene (6 bases). The CDR3 spans 14 residues. V was cut by 5 bases and J by 11 bases, with 19 bases left in between. The germline V gene encodes CDR1 SGHTA and CDR2 FQGNSA. The CDR3 protein is CASSPYLEGSKQFF. The CDR3 bases are TGTGCCAGCAGCCCCTATTTGGAGGGATCGAAGCAGTTCTTC.

This clonotype has more than one count but fewer than ten. The rearrangement uses TRBV12-3 or TRBV12-4 and TRBJ2-7, with D hard to call. Trimming removed 1 base at V and 3 bases at J, with 13 bases between. The CDR3 is 15 residues long. In nucleotides, the CDR3 is TGTGCCAGCAGTTTAGGGAGCCTCGAAGACTACGAGCAGTACTTC. This translates into CASSLGSLEDYEQYF.

This clonotype was observed a handful of times. The rearrangement links TRBV7-2 to TRBJ1-1; D ambiguous. The CDR3 length is 15 residues. Looked up from germline, CDR1 is SGHTA and CDR2 is FQGNSA. The germline V and J ends were trimmed by 1 base and 1 base, with 10 bases remaining between them. The CDR3 coding sequence is TGTGCCAGCAGCTTAGATGGGGTTACGAACACTGAAGCTTTCTTT. This encodes CASSLDGVTNTEAFF.

At least ten counts were recorded for this clonotype. The chain employs TRBV5-1 and TRBJ1-4; D gene uncertain. In germline, CDR1 is SGHRS, CDR2 YFSETQ. Trimming removed 3 bases from V and 5 bases from J, with 11 bases in between. CDR3 length: 14 amino acids. The CDR3 spells CASSSSGLNEKLFF. As DNA, the CDR3 is TGCGCCAGCAGCTCGTCGGGGTTGAATGAAAAACTGTTTTTT.

This clonotype was counted a few times. This rearrangement joins TRBV6-1 to TRBJ1-4; D uncertain. V lost 8 bases, J lost 0 bases, and 13 bases lay in between. CDR3 length: 15 residues. Germline V CDR1 and CDR2: MNHNS, SASEGT. CDR3 nucleotides: TGTGCCAGCCTTGGCGGTATTGCAACTAATGAAAAACTGTTTTTT. Protein: CASLGGIATNEKLFF.